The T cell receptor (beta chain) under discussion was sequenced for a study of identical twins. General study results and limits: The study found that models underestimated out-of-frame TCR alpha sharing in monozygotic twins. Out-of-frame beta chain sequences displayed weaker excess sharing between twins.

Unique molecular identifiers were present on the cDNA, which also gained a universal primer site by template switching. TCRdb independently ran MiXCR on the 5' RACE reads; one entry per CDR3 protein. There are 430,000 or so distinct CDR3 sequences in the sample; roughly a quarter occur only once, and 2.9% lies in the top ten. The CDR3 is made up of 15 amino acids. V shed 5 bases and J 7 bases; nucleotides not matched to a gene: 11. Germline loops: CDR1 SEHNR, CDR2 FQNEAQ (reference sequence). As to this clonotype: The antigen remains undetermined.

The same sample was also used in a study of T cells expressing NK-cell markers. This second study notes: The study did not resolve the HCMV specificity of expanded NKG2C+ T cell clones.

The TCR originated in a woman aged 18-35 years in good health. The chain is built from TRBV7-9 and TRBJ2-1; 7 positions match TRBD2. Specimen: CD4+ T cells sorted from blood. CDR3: CASSPPFGGKNEQFF. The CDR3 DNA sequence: TGTGCCAGCAGCCCCCCGTTCGGGGGGAAAAATGAGCAGTTCTTC.